Shown below are 26 T cell receptor beta chains from a single sample sequenced in a study of graft-versus-host responses after intestinal transplantation (dated by TCRdb to 2020 to 2023). The meaning of the sample's time point label: cells obtained before transplantation from donor or recipient. Antigens of these TCRs are unknown. Libraries were built with the immunoSEQ multiplex PCR assay. TCRdb retrieved this table from immuneACCESS and kept in-frame rearrangements only. Not all clones are present; in checked studies, unresolved V genes account for under half, and no reason is known for the remainder. The sample includes tens of thousands of clones, with about 86% observed a single time. Around a fifth of the sample lies in the top ten. The sample in question was unstimulated CD8+ T cells sorted from spleen or lymph node cells, obtained before intestinal transplant. The receptors originated from a human donor who received an intestinal transplant.

The V and J genes are TRBV15 and TRBJ2-5; 8 bases agree with TRBD2. The germline V gene encodes CDR1 LNHNV and CDR2 YYDKDF (reference sequence). The CDR3 covers 17 residues. J was trimmed by 0 bases and V by 3 bases; bases with no gene match: 9. CDR3 sequence reads: CATSRAGGGPYQETQYF. In DNA, the CDR3 is TGTGCCACCAGCAGGGCGGGCGGGGGGCCGTACCAAGAGACCCAGTACTTC. Using reference TRBV15 and TRBJ2-5 for the parts outside the CDR3, the full variable domain is DAMVIQNPRYQVTQFGKPVTLSCSQTLNHNVMYWYQQKSSQAPKLLFHYYDKDFNNEADTPDNFQSRRPNTSFCFLDIRSPGLGDTAMYLCATSRAGGGPYQETQYFGPGTRLLVL.

The rearrangement links TRBV28 to TRBJ2-5; a weak D match, TRBD2 (6 bases). Germline V gene sequence: CDR1 MDHEN, CDR2 SYDVKM. The V end was cut by 1 base, the J end by 2 bases, with 14 bases between. This CDR3 is 16 amino acids long. The CDR3, as DNA: TGTGCCAGCAGTTTATCGATCGTCGCGGGACAAGAGACCCAGTACTTC. It specifies CASSLSIVAGQETQYF. The full variable domain, with the rest looked up from reference TRBV28 and TRBJ2-5, is DVKVTQSSRYLVKRTGEKVFLECVQDMDHENMFWYRQDPGLGLRLIYFSYDVKMKEKGDIPEGYSVSREKKERFSLILESASTNQTSMYLCASSLSIVAGQETQYFGPGTRLLVL.

The chain links TRBV28 to TRBJ2-5; TRBD1 matches at 9 bases. V was clipped by 5 bases and J by 2 bases; unmatched bases: 12. Germline V gene lookup returns CDR1 MDHEN and CDR2 SYDVKM. The CDR3 is made up of 17 amino acids. Written as DNA, the CDR3 is TGTGCCAGCAGTATCCCTCCGGGGGACAGGGTACAAGAGACCCAGTACTTC. Its translation: CASSIPPGDRVQETQYF.

The chain recombines TRBV28 with TRBJ2-1, with 12 bases lining up with TRBD2. This CDR3 has 17 amino acids. After removal of 1 base from V and 8 bases from J, the junction contained 9 bases not matched to a gene. The V gene's germline CDR1 is MDHEN and CDR2 SYDVKM. In DNA, the CDR3 is TGTGCCAGCAGTTTATTCCCTAGCGGGAGGGCCTCGGATGAGCAGTTCTTC. Its protein product is CASSLFPSGRASDEQFF.

This clone appeared a few times. Other DNA sequences in the sample encode the same CDR3. Written as DNA, the CDR3 is TGTGCCAGCAGCTTTGGTAGCGGGGGAACCTACGAGCAGTACTTC. Translating gives CASSFGSGGTYEQYF. This sequence joins TRBV7-6 and TRBJ2-7, with TRBD2 matching over 9 bases. This CDR3 has 15 residues. CDR1 and CDR2 from the germline V gene are SGHVS and FNYEAQ. The ends lost 3 bases at V and 2 bases at J; junction bases unmatched: 5.

The CDR3 loop reads CASSPGELGHEQYF. In DNA, the CDR3 is TGTGCCAGCAGTCCGGGGGAACTGGGACACGAGCAGTACTTC. The gene calls are TRBV28 and TRBJ2-7, with a possible D match to TRBD2 (6 bases). From germline, CDR1 is MDHEN and CDR2 SYDVKM. The CDR3 covers 14 residues. The V gene lost 5 bases and the J gene lost 5 bases, with 16 bases spanning the gap.

V is TRBV6-5 and J is TRBJ2-5, with D possibly TRBD1 on 6 matching bases. V lost 6 bases to trimming and J lost 4 bases, with 15 bases between them. CDR1 and CDR2 (germline): MNHEY, SVGAGI. The CDR3 sequence is 14 residues long. The CDR3 coding sequence is TGTGCCAGCAGCCACGACAGGCCGGGAGAGACCCAGTACTTC. It is translated as CASSHDRPGETQYF.

The CDR3 loop is CATSRVGQETDTQYF. The CDR3 DNA follows: TGTGCCACCAGCAGAGTAGGACAGGAGACAGATACGCAGTATTTT. The chain recombines TRBV15 with TRBJ2-3; 7 positions match TRBD1. V trimming: 1 base; J trimming: 3 bases; junction bases outside the gene matches: 4. CDR3 length equals 15 residues. CDR1 and CDR2 from the germline V gene are LNHNV and YYDKDF (reference sequence).

The CDR3 sequence: CASSLAGTSKDTQYF. In DNA, the CDR3 is TGTGCCAGCAGCTTAGCGGGGACTAGTAAAGATACGCAGTATTTT. This chain uses TRBV7-6 with TRBJ2-3, with 8 bases lining up with TRBD2. Trimming took 0 bases from V and 5 from J; bases not matched to a gene: 4. CDR3 length: 15 amino acids. In germline, CDR1 is SGHVS, CDR2 FNYEAQ.

This clone was seen once. Here the CDR3 DNA reads TGTGCCAGCAGCGCGCGGGTGGGGAACTACAATGAGCAGTTCTTC. Translating it yields CASSARVGNYNEQFF. V gene TRBV7-8 combines with J gene TRBJ2-1; D is possibly TRBD2 (5 bases). V was cut by 5 bases and J by 3 bases, with 14 bases left in between. Germline V gene sequence: CDR1 SGHVS, CDR2 FQNEAQ. The CDR3 loop spans 15 amino acids.

CDR3 region: CASSERTGENTGELFF. For the CDR3, the DNA is TGTGCCAGCAGTGAGAGGACAGGGGAGAACACCGGGGAGCTGTTTTTT. The chain carries TRBV28 and TRBJ2-2, with TRBD1 matching 9 bases. Germline CDR1 and CDR2: MDHEN and SYDVKM. The V and J ends lost 5 bases and 1 base, in that order; junction bases with no gene match: 5. The CDR3 is 16 amino acids.

The rearrangement joins TRBV20-1 to TRBJ2-7; TRBD1 agrees at 8 bases. The CDR3 is 11 residues long. Germline lookup yields CDR1 DFQATT and CDR2 SNEGSKA (reference sequence). Trimming cost V 6 bases and J 6 bases; bases outside gene matches: 4. The CDR3 is CSAMDRVEQYF. As DNA, the CDR3 is TGCAGTGCCATGGACAGGGTCGAGCAGTACTTC.

The V and J genes are TRBV28 and TRBJ2-5, with 9 bases aligning to TRBD1. The CDR3 totals 16 residues. V shed 4 bases and J 5 bases; nucleotides not matched to a gene: 11. Germline assignment: CDR1 MDHEN and CDR2 SYDVKM. The CDR3 sequence: CASSSGKGQGEETQYF. The CDR3, as DNA: TGTGCCAGCAGTTCCGGGAAGGGACAGGGCGAGGAGACCCAGTACTTC.

This clone has a count of ten or more. The rearrangement links TRBV13 to TRBJ2-1, with 7 bases aligning to TRBD2. Unmatched junction bases numbered 4, after V lost 5 bases and J lost 0 bases. Germline CDR1 is PRHDT and CDR2 is FYEKMQ (reference sequence). This CDR3 comprises 15 residues. The CDR3 region is CASSQAGSSYNEQFF. CDR3 bases: TGTGCCAGCAGCCAAGCGGGGAGCTCCTACAATGAGCAGTTCTTC.

The genes are TRBV13 and TRBJ1-5; the match to TRBD1 covers 9 bases. Germline lookup yields CDR1 PRHDT and CDR2 FYEKMQ (reference sequence). V dropped 5 bases and J dropped 0; count of bases not matched to a gene: 2. The CDR3 spans 15 residues. The CDR3 bases are TGTGCCAGCAGCCGACAGGGGGATAGCAATCAGCCCCAGCATTTT. It codes for CASSRQGDSNQPQHF. Combining the CDR3 with reference TRBV13 and TRBJ1-5 gives the whole variable domain AAGVIQSPRHLIKEKRETATLKCYPIPRHDTVYWYQQGPGQDPQFLISFYEKMQSDKGSIPDRFSAQQFSDYHSELNMSSLELGDSALYFCASSRQGDSNQPQHFGDGTRLSIL.

V usage is TRBV7-9 and J usage is TRBJ2-1; TRBD2 agrees at 7 bases. V lost 0 bases to trimming and J lost 4 bases; unmatched junction nucleotides: 12. The CDR3 is made up of 18 amino acids. Germline CDR1 is SEHNR and CDR2 is FQNEAQ (reference sequence). For the CDR3, the DNA is TGTGCCAGCAGCTTAGCGGGCCTAGCGGCATCGCCATACAATGAGCAGTTCTTC. This codes for CASSLAGLAASPYNEQFF.

This clone was counted only a few times. The J gene is TRBJ1-5, the V gene TRBV19, with 10 bases matching TRBD1. The CDR3 totals 15 residues. Germline V lookup: CDR1 LNHDA, CDR2 SQIVND (reference sequence). The V gene end was trimmed by 3 bases and the J gene end by 2 bases; junction bases not matched to a gene: 1. The CDR3 sequence: CASSIGTGGNQPQHF. CDR3 in DNA: TGTGCCAGTAGTATCGGGACAGGGGGCAATCAGCCCCAGCATTTT.

This rearrangement joins TRBV5-1 to TRBJ2-6; TRBD1 might be the D (6 bases). Trimming took 0 bases from V and 4 from J, leaving 14 bases between them. The germline V gene has CDR1 SGHRS and CDR2 YFSETQ. This CDR3 is built from 17 residues. The CDR3 is CASSLGGQSRGANVLTF. As DNA, the CDR3 is TGCGCCAGCAGCTTGGGGGGGCAAAGCCGGGGGGCCAACGTCCTGACTTTC.

This chain joins TRBV19 and TRBJ1-1, with TRBD1 matching over 9 bases. With 3 bases clipped from V and 5 bases from J, the junction kept 7 bases outside the gene matches. CDR1 LNHDA and CDR2 SQIVND come from the germline V gene (reference sequence). CDR3 size: 15 residues. CDR3 sequence reads: CASSISGTGLTEAFF. CDR3 in DNA: TGTGCCAGTAGTATCTCCGGGACAGGGTTGACTGAAGCTTTCTTT.

V usage is TRBV2 and J usage is TRBJ2-7; perhaps TRBD1 as D (5 bases). Per germline, CDR1 SNHLY and CDR2 FYNNEI. Trimming pared 6 bases from V and 2 bases from J, leaving 11 bases between. This CDR3 contains 13 residues. CDR3 protein: CASSPRAPYEQYF. The CDR3 nucleotides read TGTGCCAGCAGCCCCAGGGCACCCTACGAGCAGTACTTC.

The V gene is TRBV21-1, the J gene TRBJ2-3; TRBD2 is the table's D call and was not checked against the DNA. TRBV21-1 represents a pseudogene. CDR3 size: 16 residues. Here the CDR3 reads CASSKGDGTSSDTQYF. CDR3 sequence (DNA): TGTGCCAGCAGCAAAGGAGACGGGACTAGTTCAGATACGCAGTATTTT.

This chain joins TRBV4-1 and TRBJ2-5; 8 bases line up with TRBD1. Per the germline V gene, CDR1 is MGHRA and CDR2 is YSYEKL. V dropped 0 bases and J dropped 2; count of bases not matched to a gene: 2. The CDR3 contains 15 residues. The CDR3 DNA follows: TGCGCCAGCAGCCAAGATCAGGGGGCGCAAGAGACCCAGTACTTC. It specifies CASSQDQGAQETQYF.

The chain couples TRBV28 to TRBJ2-7; TRBD2 matches at 7 bases. The germline V gene encodes CDR1 MDHEN and CDR2 SYDVKM. Trimming at V came to 3 bases and at J to 7 bases, leaving 6 bases not matched to a gene. The CDR3 runs 13 residues. CDR3 sequence reads: CASSFTQGGEQYF. The CDR3 DNA sequence: TGTGCCAGCAGTTTTACCCAGGGAGGGGAGCAGTACTTC.

CDR3 DNA sequence: TGTGCCATCAACCGGGCAGGGGCCTACGAGCAGTACTTC. This gives the protein CAINRAGAYEQYF. The J gene is TRBJ2-5, the V gene TRBV10-3, with D possibly matching TRBD1 (6 bases). The DNA end is a closer match to TRBJ2-7, so the J assignment may be wrong. The CDR3 sequence is 13 residues long. CDR1 is ENHRY, CDR2 SYGVKD, per germline.

This clone came up a few times. This chain connects TRBV5-4 to TRBJ2-7; 10 positions match TRBD2. The CDR3 contains 13 residues. V dropped 9 bases and J dropped 2; count of bases not matched to a gene: 5. Germline V gives CDR1 SGHNT, CDR2 YYREEE (reference sequence). This chain's CDR3 is CATGTSETYEQYF. CDR3 sequence (DNA): TGTGCCACCGGGACTAGCGAGACCTACGAGCAGTACTTC.

The sample holds a few counts of this clone. This chain connects TRBV5-1 to TRBJ2-7; 10 bases line up with TRBD2. V shed 7 bases, J shed 1 base, and the junction held 5 bases outside the gene matches. The CDR3 runs to 14 residues. Germline V gives CDR1 SGHRS, CDR2 YFSETQ. Here the CDR3 DNA reads TGCGCCAGCGGGAGGACTAGCGGTTCCTACGAGCAGTACTTC. It codes for CASGRTSGSYEQYF.